This T cell receptor (beta chain) was sequenced in a study of lymphopenia after photon versus proton radiotherapy. Study conclusions and caveats: After the lymphocyte nadir, photon-treated repertoires showed oligoclonal expansion, especially of CD8+ Temra cells. A bigger post-nadir fall in TCR diversity correlated inversely with survival time in deceased patients. Photon-treated patients lost naive T cells and TCR diversity; proton-treated stayed stable. Only patients who died were analyzed for survival; proton advantage is unproven.

On this clone: Its antigen is as yet unknown.

Sequencing used immunoSEQ multiplex PCR; TCRdb keeps in-frame clones, though not all of them. The data hold more than 50,000 clones, with 65% to 85% observed a single time. Specimen: peripheral blood, collected from a patient treated with photon-based radiotherapy. This TCR was sampled from a man in his fifties or sixties with gastric cancer.

CDR3 loop: CASKRDGSSGNTIYF. DNA for the CDR3: TGTGCCAGCAAACGGGATGGTTCCTCTGGAAACACCATATATTTT. The chain couples TRBV28 to TRBJ1-3; D gene ambiguous. V shed 7 bases and J shed 0 bases, with 13 bases lying between them. Germline V gives CDR1 MDHEN, CDR2 SYDVKM. The length of the CDR3 is 15 residues. The complete variable domain, with remaining parts taken from reference TRBV28 and TRBJ1-3, reads DVKVTQSSRYLVKRTGEKVFLECVQDMDHENMFWYRQDPGLGLRLIYFSYDVKMKEKGDIPEGYSVSREKKERFSLILESASTNQTSMYLCASKRDGSSGNTIYFGEGSWLTVV.